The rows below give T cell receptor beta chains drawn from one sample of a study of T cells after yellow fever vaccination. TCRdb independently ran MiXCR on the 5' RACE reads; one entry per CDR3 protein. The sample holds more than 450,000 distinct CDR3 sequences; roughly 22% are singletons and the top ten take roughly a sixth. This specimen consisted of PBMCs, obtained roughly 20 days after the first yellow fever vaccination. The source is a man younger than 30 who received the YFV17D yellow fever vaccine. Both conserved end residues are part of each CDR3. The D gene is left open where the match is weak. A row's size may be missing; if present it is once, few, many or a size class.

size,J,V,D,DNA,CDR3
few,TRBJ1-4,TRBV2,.,TGTGCCAGCAGTGAATATGAAAAACTGTTTTTT,CASSEYEKLFF
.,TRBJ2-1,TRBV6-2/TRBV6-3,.,TGTGCCAGCACCTACCCGCGGCGGGTCAGCGGGCAGTTCTTC,CASTYPRRVSGQFF
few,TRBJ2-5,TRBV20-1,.,TGCAGTGCACTGACAGGTTGGAGAGAGACCCAGTACTTC,CSALTGWRETQYF
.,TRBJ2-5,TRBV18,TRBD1,TGTGCCAGCTCACCCCCGACAGGGCAAGAGACCCAGTACTTC,CASSPPTGQETQYF
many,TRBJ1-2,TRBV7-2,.,TGTGCCAGCAGCTTAGAGGGACGGGGGAACTATGGCTACACCTTC,CASSLEGRGNYGYTF
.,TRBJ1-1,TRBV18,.,TGTGCCAGCTCACCACCGGGAGGCGCCGGAGGCACTGAAGCTTTCTTT,CASSPPGGAGGTEAFF
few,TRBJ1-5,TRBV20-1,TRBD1,TGCAGTGCTAGAGATGACAGGGGCCTACAGCCCCAGCATTTT,CSARDDRGLQPQHF
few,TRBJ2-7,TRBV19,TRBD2,TGTGCCAGTATGGCGGCCGGGGGGAACTACGAGCAGTACTTC,CASMAAGGNYEQYF
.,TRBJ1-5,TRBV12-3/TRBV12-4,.,TGTGCCAGCAGTTTCGGGACTTATCAGCCCCAGCATTTT,CASSFGTYQPQHF
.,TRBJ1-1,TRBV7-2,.,TGTGCCAGCAGCTTAGCGCAAGGTACCGCTTTCTTT,CASSLAQGTAFF
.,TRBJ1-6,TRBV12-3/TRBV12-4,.,TGTGCCAGCAGAGCCCAATCTCTACCCGTCCACTTT,CASRAQSLPVHF
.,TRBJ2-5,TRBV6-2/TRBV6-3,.,TGTGCCAGCAGTTATGCAGGCCTAGAAGAGACCCAGTACTTC,CASSYAGLEETQYF
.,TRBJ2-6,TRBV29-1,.,TGCAGCGTTGAAGATGGGAGAGGGGGGGCCAACGTCCTGACTTTC,CSVEDGRGGANVLTF
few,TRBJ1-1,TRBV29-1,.,TGCAGCGTTGAAGCAGGGCGGGACACTGAAGCTTTCTTT,CSVEAGRDTEAFF
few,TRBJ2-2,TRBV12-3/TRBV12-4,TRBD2,TGTGCCAGCAGCCGGACTAGCGGGGGGGCAGACGGGGAGCTGTTTTTT,CASSRTSGGADGELFF
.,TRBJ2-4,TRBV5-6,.,TGTGCCAGCAGGGGACGGACCGTAGCCAAAAACATTCAGTACTTC,CASRGRTVAKNIQYF
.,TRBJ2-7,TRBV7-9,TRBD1,TGTGCCAGCAGCCGGGACAGGGGGTTCTACGAGCAGTACTTC,CASSRDRGFYEQYF
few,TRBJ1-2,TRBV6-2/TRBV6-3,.,TGTGCCAGCATTCCGGACGGAGCTAACTATGGCTACACCTTC,CASIPDGANYGYTF
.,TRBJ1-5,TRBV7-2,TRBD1,TGTGCCAGCAGCCGGGACAGGTTGAATCAGCCCCAGCATTTT,CASSRDRLNQPQHF
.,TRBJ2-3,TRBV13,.,TGTGCCAGCAGCCCCCGGGGGAGCTTAGATACGCAGTATTTT,CASSPRGSLDTQYF
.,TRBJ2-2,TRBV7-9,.,TGTGCCAGCACCCTCGGACTGCACACCGGGGAGCTGTTTTTT,CASTLGLHTGELFF
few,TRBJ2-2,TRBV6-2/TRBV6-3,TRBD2,TGTGCCAGCAGTTTTTGGCGGGGGGAGAACACCGGGGAGCTGTTTTTT,CASSFWRGENTGELFF
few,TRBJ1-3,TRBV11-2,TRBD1,TGTGCCAGCAGCTCCAATACCCGGACAGGGAATAGGGTATATTTT,CASSSNTRTGNRVYF
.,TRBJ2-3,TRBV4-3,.,TGCGCCAGCAGCCAAGGGGTAGGATCAGATACGCAGTATTTT,CASSQGVGSDTQYF
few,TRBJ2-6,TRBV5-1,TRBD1,TGCGCCAGCAGCCCAGACAGGGGCAATGGGGCCAACGTCCTGACTTTC,CASSPDRGNGANVLTF
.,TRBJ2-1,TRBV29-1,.,TGCAGCGCTTCGGGTCATGGGGAGGTCAATGAGCAGTTCTTC,CSASGHGEVNEQFF
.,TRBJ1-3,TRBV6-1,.,TGTGCCAGCAGCCGAGGGGGGGGTACTGGAAACACCATATATTTT,CASSRGGGTGNTIYF
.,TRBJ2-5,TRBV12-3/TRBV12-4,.,TGTGCCAGCAGTTTACGTCCGACCATACAAGAGACCCAGTACTTC,CASSLRPTIQETQYF
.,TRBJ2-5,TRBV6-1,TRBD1,TGTGCCACCGGACAGGGGGCGGGAGAGACCCAGTACTTC,CATGQGAGETQYF
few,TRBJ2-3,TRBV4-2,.,TGTGCCAGCAGCCAAGATCGGTTTCGCAGGGTCACAGATACGCAGTATTTT,CASSQDRFRRVTDTQYF
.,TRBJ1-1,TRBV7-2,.,TGTGCCAGCAGCTACTTGGTTACTGAAGCTTTCTTT,CASSYLVTEAFF
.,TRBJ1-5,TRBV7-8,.,TGTGCCAGCAGCCCCGGCACAGGGATGCGCAATCAGCCCCAGCATTTT,CASSPGTGMRNQPQHF
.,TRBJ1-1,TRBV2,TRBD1,TGTGCCAGCCAGGGGGCAATGAACACTGAAGCTTTCTTT,CASQGAMNTEAFF
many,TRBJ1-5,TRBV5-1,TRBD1,TGCGCCAGCAGCTTGGAGGGGGCTTATCAGCCCCAGCATTTT,CASSLEGAYQPQHF
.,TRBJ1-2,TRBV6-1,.,TGTGCCGCGCGGGGGGGCAGGGGAGAGTATGGCTACACCTTC,CAARGGRGEYGYTF
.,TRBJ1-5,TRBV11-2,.,TGTGCCAGCAGCTTGGGGGACCAGACGAATCAGCCCCAGCATTTT,CASSLGDQTNQPQHF
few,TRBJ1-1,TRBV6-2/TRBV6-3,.,TGTGCCAGCGGTGTTGGAGGGACTGAAGCTTTCTTT,CASGVGGTEAFF
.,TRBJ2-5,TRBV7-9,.,TGTGCCAGCAGCCTCTCGGCGGAGAAGGAGACCCAGTACTTC,CASSLSAEKETQYF
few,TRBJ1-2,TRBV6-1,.,TGTGCCAGCAGTGACCAAGCCACTAACTATGGCTACACCTTC,CASSDQATNYGYTF
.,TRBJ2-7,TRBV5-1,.,TGCGCCAGCCATCAGGGGACATACTCCTACGAGCAGTACTTC,CASHQGTYSYEQYF
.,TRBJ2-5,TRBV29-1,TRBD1,TGTTCCGGGACAGGGAAAGAGACCCAGTACTTC,CSGTGKETQYF
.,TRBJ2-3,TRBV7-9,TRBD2,TGTGCCAGCAGCTCCTTTGAGACTAGCGGGACAGATACGCAGTATTTT,CASSSFETSGTDTQYF
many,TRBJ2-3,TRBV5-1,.,TGTGCCAGCAGCTTAGTAGCGGGCACAGATACGCAGTATTTT,CASSLVAGTDTQYF
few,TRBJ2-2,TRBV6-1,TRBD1,TGTGCCAGCACCCCCTTGGGACAGGGCCCCGGGGAGCTGTTTTTT,CASTPLGQGPGELFF
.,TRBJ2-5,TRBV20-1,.,TGCAGTGCCAGGGGAGAGGGAGAGACCCAGTACTTC,CSARGEGETQYF